This T cell receptor beta chain came from a study of cytomegalovirus exposure and HLA in healthy donors. The study ran its PCR with 60 Vbeta and 13 Jbeta primers. Using immunoSEQ multiplex PCR, the repertoire was profiled, and TCRdb retains in-frame clones only, with some absent. The table lists about 150,000 clones. Trimming pared 5 bases from V and 6 bases from J, leaving 14 bases between. This CDR3 contains 15 residues. CDR1 is SGHTA and CDR2 is FQGNSA in the germline V gene. A word on this clone: Its specificity is not known.

Study-wide results and caveats: Among TCR beta chains of equal frequency, HLA-associated ones were more clonally expanded in a later analysis. In a later analysis, parvovirus B19, influenza, CMV and Epstein-Barr virus appeared linked to several top co-occurrence clusters. Published work reported that the classifier diagnosed cytomegalovirus status with high specificity and sensitivity.

The chain uses TRBV7-2 and TRBJ1-6; D gene unclear. The material sequenced was PBMCs. This TCR was recovered from a man aged 30 to 45 in good health and CMV-seronegative. CDR3: CASSDLGGINSPLHF. The CDR3 nucleotides are TGTGCCAGCAGCGATCTAGGAGGGATTAATTCACCCCTCCACTTT.